This T cell receptor beta chain was identified during a study of blood T cell repertoires in COVID-19. Study in general: The United States, Italy and Spain provided the acute and convalescent COVID-19 samples. The analysed material was cDNA or gDNA that came from T cells, B-cell-depleted T cells, or PBMCs.

In the original workflow: The authors estimated nucleated cell counts from reference gene primer amplification. The assay was immunoSEQ multiplex PCR, and TCRdb's table has in-frame clones only and misses some. V, J and clone size were drawn from that table, and D and trimming were deduced from the DNA. Here the sample spans about 260,000 clones, 88% being singletons. Trimming took off 6 bases at V and 7 bases at J, with 16 bases between the two ends. The length of the CDR3 is 14 residues. From germline, CDR1 is SNHLY and CDR2 FYNNEI. The sample consisted of peripheral blood. The J gene is TRBJ2-4, the V gene TRBV2; D is perhaps TRBD2 (7 bases). The receptor comes from a human donor in a cohort sampled during active COVID-19. The CDR3 region has the DNA TGTGCCAGCAGGGGGGCGGGGGTTAGTAACATTCAGTACTTC. Protein: CASRGAGVSNIQYF. Supplemented by reference TRBV2 and TRBJ2-4, the full variable domain reads EPEVTQTPSHQVTQMGQEVILRCVPISNHLYFYWYRQILGQKVEFLVSFYNNEISEKSEIFDDQFSVERPDGSNFTLKIRSTKLEDSAMYFCASRGAGVSNIQYFGAGTRLSVL.